The clone carrying this T cell receptor (beta chain) was observed a single time. A read error likely explains this, since a far larger clone differs by one base. Priming of first-strand cDNA relied on TRAV- and TRBV-specific primers (covering alpha and beta chains). The PCR that amplified TCRs ran for around 20 cycles, relying on a constant-region primer and a V-primer adapter. Each CDR3 protein gets one entry after TCRdb re-called the reads with MiXCR. The profile shows under 90,000 distinct CDR3 sequences, 18% of them singletons. Time point defined: before trial treatment. The record originates from a study of low-dose radiotherapy and immunotherapy resistance in tumors. Overall study: Individuals in Cohort 2 had 1 Gy per fraction every two weeks, adding up to 13 Gy over 26 weeks.

This sequence originates from a male donor with prostate cancer. This specimen consisted of PBMCs, obtained before treatment.

This CDR3 is CASSPGGWGTSGGNEQYF. The CDR3 nucleotides read TGTGCCAGCAGCCCCGGAGGTTGGGGGACTAGCGGGGGCAATGAGCAGTACTTC. The chain links TRBV13 to TRBJ2-7; 14 bases match TRBD2. The V gene end was trimmed by 5 bases and the J gene end by 7 bases; junction bases not matched to a gene: 16. From germline, CDR1 is PRHDT and CDR2 FYEKMQ (reference sequence). The CDR3 runs 18 residues. Using reference TRBV13 and TRBJ2-7 for the parts outside the CDR3, the full variable domain is AAGVIQSPRHLIKEKRETATLKCYPIPRHDTVYWYQQGPGQDPQFLISFYEKMQSDKGSIPDRFSAQQFSDYHSELNMSSLELGDSALYFCASSPGGWGTSGGNEQYFGPGTRLTVT.